This T cell receptor beta chain was found in a study of long-term antiretroviral therapy in people with HIV. Findings and limits, study-wide: Blood sampling spanned 2004 to 2017, possibly under older ART regimens.

This clone was counted once. The target antigen is unknown. The CDR3 runs to 13 residues. The V gene end was trimmed by 5 bases and the J gene end by 6 bases; junction bases not matched to a gene: 7. The germline V gene encodes CDR1 SGHTA and CDR2 FQGTGA. Everyone in the study who had HIV was treated in the United States. Specimens carried about 0.9-11 million cryopreserved PBMC before DNA extraction. This was the immunoSEQ v3.0 assay at survey level. Some clones are missing from TCRdb's copy, which holds only in-frame ones; the method was immunoSEQ multiplex PCR. The sample has approximately 24,000 clones, 81% seen once.

The rearrangement links TRBV7-3 to TRBJ2-7, with 7 bases aligning to TRBD1. This receptor was obtained from a woman younger than 35 with HIV. Material: unsorted PBMCs, obtained at the start of antiretroviral therapy, before treatment. Here the CDR3 DNA reads TGTGCCAGCAGCCCTGGACAGGTGGGCGAGCAGTACTTC. Translation: CASSPGQVGEQYF.